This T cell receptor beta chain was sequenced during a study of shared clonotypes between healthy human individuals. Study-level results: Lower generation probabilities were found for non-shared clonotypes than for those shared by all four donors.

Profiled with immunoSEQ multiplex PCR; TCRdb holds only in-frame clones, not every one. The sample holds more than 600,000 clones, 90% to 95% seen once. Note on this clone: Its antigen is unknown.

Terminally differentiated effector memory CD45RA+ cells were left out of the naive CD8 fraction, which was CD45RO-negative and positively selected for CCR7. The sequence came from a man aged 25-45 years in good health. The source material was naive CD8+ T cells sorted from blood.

The CDR3 sequence is CASREEVAIQETQYF. CDR3 in DNA: TGCGCCAGCAGGGAAGAGGTTGCTATCCAAGAGACCCAGTACTTC. The rearrangement joins TRBV5-1 to TRBJ2-5; D unresolved. Per germline, CDR1 SGHRS and CDR2 YFSETQ. The CDR3 covers 15 residues. V gave up 5 bases and J gave up 1 base, with 15 bases separating them.